The entry that follows covers one T cell receptor (beta chain) sequence. The antigen remains unidentified. These data originate in a study of cytomegalovirus exposure and HLA in healthy donors. Study-wide points: A later analysis found that most CMV-associated TCR beta chains appeared HLA-restricted. Several of the most significant clusters appeared, in a later analysis, to be linked to common viral pathogens.

Primers: 60 Vbeta forward and 13 Jbeta reverse. Sequencing used immunoSEQ multiplex PCR; TCRdb keeps in-frame clones, though not all of them. The sample shows 250,000 to 350,000 clones, 86% of them seen only once. From germline, CDR1 is MNHEY and CDR2 SMNVEV (reference sequence). The CDR3 is 13 amino acids. With 2 bases removed from V and 5 bases from J, the gap between germline ends came to 10 bases. The chain employs TRBV27 and TRBJ2-7; D remains unclear. The clonotype comes from a man aged 40-49 years in good health and CMV-seropositive. Sequenced sample: PBMCs. CDR3 sequence (DNA): TGTGCCAGCAGTTTAGGGCAGTCCCACGAGCAGTACTTC. This gives the protein CASSLGQSHEQYF.